Detailed here is one T cell receptor (beta chain). The antigen is unknown. These data originate in a study of CD8 T cells in ankylosing spondylitis. The study, taken as a whole, reports: The authors found the disease-linked clones to be CD8+ and relatively rare in peripheral blood. Apparently characteristic of ankylosing spondylitis blood was a TCR beta motif (roughly eight highly homologous variants).

Quantitative barcoded 5'-RACE was used to prepare TCR beta libraries. TCRdb reprocessed the 5' RACE reads via MiXCR and lists one record per CDR3 protein. Of around 890,000 distinct CDR3 sequences in the sample, over 9.5% were seen once. This TCR derives from a male donor with ankylosing spondylitis. The specimen was blood, either unsorted or a sorted T cell fraction (not recorded which).

The CDR3 loop reads CSARGRGDTQYF. CDR3 DNA: TGCAGTGCTAGAGGACGGGGGGATACGCAGTATTTT. The genes are TRBV20-1 and TRBJ2-3; D possibly corresponds to TRBD2 (6 bases). Germline CDR1 and CDR2: DFQATT and SNEGSKA (reference sequence). The CDR3 loop spans 12 amino acids. V dropped 1 base and J dropped 6 bases, with 8 bases sitting between them.